This T cell receptor beta chain was recovered during a study of T cell repertoires in cytomegalovirus infection. In germline, CDR1 is SEHNR, CDR2 FQNEAQ (reference sequence). V gave up 3 bases and J gave up 0 bases; unmatched junction bases: 2. The CDR3 covers 16 residues. TCRdb redid the calling of the reads with MiXCR, one entry per CDR3 protein. There are 310,000 or so distinct CDR3 sequences in the sample; about 26% occur only once, and around 14% lies in the top ten. The source of this sequence is a human donor in good health (CMV status not recorded). Some clones in this sample may be carry-over from other donors' samples. Sequencing was performed on PBMCs. The V gene is TRBV7-9, the J gene TRBJ2-7; 13 nucleotides align to TRBD2. CDR3 amino acids: CASSLTSGGPSYEQYF. The CDR3 nucleotides read TGTGCCAGCAGCTTGACTAGCGGGGGGCCCTCCTACGAGCAGTACTTC.